The clone carrying this T cell receptor (beta chain) was recorded once. Antigen unknown. The data were produced by immunoSEQ multiplex PCR, yet TCRdb's version contains in-frame clones alone and is incomplete. The sample consists of 59,000 or so clones, about 89% of them appearing once. With V trimmed by 4 bases and J by 4 bases, 5 bases remained unmatched. CDR1 is SGHNT, CDR2 YYREEE, per germline (reference sequence). This CDR3 comprises 14 residues. This specimen belongs to a study of OX40 agonist ivuxolimab in advanced cancers. Study information: Intravenous ivuxolimab was administered to patients every 2 weeks at 0.01 to 10 mg/kg. Three patients responded partially, comprising one with hepatocellular carcinoma and two with cutaneous melanoma.

Study-wide points: Expanded clones belonging to CD8+ T cells outnumbered, on average, those of CD4+.

This clonotype originated in an adult with an advanced solid tumor such as melanoma, head and neck, liver or kidney cancer. Sequencing used CD4+ or CD8+ T cells sorted from blood, obtained in a trial of the OX40 agonist ivuxolimab. This sequence joins TRBV5-4 and TRBJ2-7; 10 bases align to TRBD1. CDR3 bases: TGTGCCAGCAGCCACCGGGACAGGGGATACGAGCAGTACTTC. The encoded protein is CASSHRDRGYEQYF.